This T cell receptor (beta chain) originates from a study of graft-versus-host responses after intestinal transplantation. The V and J ends lost 0 bases and 0 bases respectively, with 6 bases between them. The CDR3 is 14 residues long. CDR1 and CDR2 (germline): SGHVS, FQNEAQ. The assay was immunoSEQ multiplex PCR, and TCRdb's table has in-frame clones only and misses some. The data contain 80,000 to 100,000 clones, 85% to 90% of them singletons. As for this clone: Antigen specificity is unknown.

Sample: unstimulated CD4+ T cells sorted from spleen or lymph node cells, taken before intestinal transplant. The chain couples TRBV7-8 to TRBJ2-7, with D possibly being TRBD2 (5 bases). This clonotype was sampled from a human donor who received an intestinal transplant. CDR3 amino acids: CASSLAGSSYEQYF. CDR3 DNA: TGTGCCAGCAGCTTAGCGGGGAGCTCCTACGAGCAGTACTTC.